The source of this T cell receptor (beta chain) is a study of T cell clonality in common variable immunodeficiency. Broader study findings: Common variable immunodeficiency TCR beta sequences reportedly had fewer deletions and N-nucleotide insertions.

In regard to this clone: Its antigen is still unknown.

Reduced serum IgG, IgA and/or IgM plus specific antibody deficiency defined CVID. CVID and control samples used equivalent genomic DNA input. Assay used: immunoSEQ multiplex PCR; TCRdb lists only in-frame clones, some missing. The data show fewer than 30,000 clones, none appearing only once, with 29% held by the ten largest. This TCR came from a human donor with common variable immunodeficiency. Specimen: peripheral blood mononuclear cells.

This CDR3 reads CASSSGHAGNTEAFF. CDR3 DNA, as far as it was read: TGCGCCAGCAGCTCCGGACACGCCGGGAACACTGAA. This chain uses TRBV5-1 with TRBJ1-1; D is possibly TRBD1 (5 bases). The CDR3 end falls 3 residues outside the read, so it is completed with the germline J gene. V lost 3 bases to trimming and J lost 1 base, with 13 bases between them. The germline gives CDR1 SGHRS, CDR2 YFSETQ. There are 15 residues in the CDR3.